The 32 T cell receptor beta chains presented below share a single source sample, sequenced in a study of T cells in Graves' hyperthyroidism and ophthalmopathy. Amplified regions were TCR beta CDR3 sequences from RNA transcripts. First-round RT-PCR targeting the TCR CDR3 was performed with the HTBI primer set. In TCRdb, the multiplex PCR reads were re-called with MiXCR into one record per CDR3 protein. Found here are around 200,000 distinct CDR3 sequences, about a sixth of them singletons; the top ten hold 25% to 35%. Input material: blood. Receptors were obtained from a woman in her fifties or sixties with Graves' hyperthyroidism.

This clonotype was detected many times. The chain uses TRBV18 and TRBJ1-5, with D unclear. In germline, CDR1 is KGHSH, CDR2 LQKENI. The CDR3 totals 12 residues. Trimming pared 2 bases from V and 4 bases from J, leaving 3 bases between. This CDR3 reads CASSPGNQPQHF. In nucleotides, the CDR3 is TGTGCCAGCTCACCAGGGAATCAGCCCCAGCATTTT. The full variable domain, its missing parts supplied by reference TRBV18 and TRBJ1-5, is NAGVMQNPRHLVRRRGQEARLRCSPMKGHSHVYWYRQLPEEGLKFMVYLQKENIIDESGMPKERFSAEFPKEGPSILRIQQVVRGDSAAYFCASSPGNQPQHFGDGTRLSIL.

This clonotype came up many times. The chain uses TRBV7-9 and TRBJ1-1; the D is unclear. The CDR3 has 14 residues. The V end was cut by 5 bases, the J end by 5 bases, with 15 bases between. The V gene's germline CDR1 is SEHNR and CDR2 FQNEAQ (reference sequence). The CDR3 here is CASSPWALQTEAFF. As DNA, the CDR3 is TGTGCCAGCAGCCCCTGGGCCCTCCAAACTGAAGCTTTCTTT.

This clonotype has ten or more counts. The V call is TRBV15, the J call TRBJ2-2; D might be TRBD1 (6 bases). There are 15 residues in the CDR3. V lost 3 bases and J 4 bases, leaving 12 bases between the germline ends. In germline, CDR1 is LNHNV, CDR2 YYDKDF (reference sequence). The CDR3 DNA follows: TGTGCCACCAGCAGTCAGACAGGCTTCACCGGGGAGCTGTTTTTT. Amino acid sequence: CATSSQTGFTGELFF.

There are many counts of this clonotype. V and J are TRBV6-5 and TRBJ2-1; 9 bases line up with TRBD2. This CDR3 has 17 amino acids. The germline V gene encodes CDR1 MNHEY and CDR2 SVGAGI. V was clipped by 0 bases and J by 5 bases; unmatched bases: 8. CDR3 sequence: CASSYSGRGGPHNEQFF. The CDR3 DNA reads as TGTGCCAGCAGTTACTCGGGGCGGGGGGGCCCCCACAATGAGCAGTTCTTC.

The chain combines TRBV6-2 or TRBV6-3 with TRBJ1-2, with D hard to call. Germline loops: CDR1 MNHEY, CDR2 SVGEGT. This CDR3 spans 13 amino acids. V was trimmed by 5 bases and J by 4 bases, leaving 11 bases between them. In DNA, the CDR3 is TGTGCCAGCAGTCCGGACGGACTCTATGGCTACACCTTC. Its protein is CASSPDGLYGYTF.

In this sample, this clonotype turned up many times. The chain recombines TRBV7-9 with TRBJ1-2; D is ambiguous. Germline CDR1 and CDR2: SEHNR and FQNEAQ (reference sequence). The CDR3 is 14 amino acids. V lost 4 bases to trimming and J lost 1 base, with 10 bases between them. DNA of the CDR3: TGTGCCAGCAGCTATGGCACGGATAACTATGGCTACACCTTC. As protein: CASSYGTDNYGYTF.

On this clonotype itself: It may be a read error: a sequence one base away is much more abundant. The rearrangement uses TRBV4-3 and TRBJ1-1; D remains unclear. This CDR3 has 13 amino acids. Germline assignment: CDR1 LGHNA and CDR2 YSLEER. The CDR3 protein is CASSPQVNAEAFF. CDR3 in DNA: TGCGCCAGCAGCCCGCAGGTGAACGCTGAAGCTTTCTTT.

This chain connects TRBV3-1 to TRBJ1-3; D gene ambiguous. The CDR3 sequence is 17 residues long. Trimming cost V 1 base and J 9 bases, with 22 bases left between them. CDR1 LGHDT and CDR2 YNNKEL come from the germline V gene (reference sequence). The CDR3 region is CASSQAHPGSSTSTIYF. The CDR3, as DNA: TGTGCCAGCAGCCAAGCCCATCCGGGTTCCTCGACTAGCACCATATATTTT.

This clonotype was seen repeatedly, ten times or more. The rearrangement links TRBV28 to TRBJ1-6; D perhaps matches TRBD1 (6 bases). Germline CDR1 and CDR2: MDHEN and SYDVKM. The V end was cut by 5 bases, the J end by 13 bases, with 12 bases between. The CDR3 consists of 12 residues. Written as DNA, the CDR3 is TGTGCCAGCAGTGTTACAGGGTTTCCCCTCCACTTT. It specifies CASSVTGFPLHF. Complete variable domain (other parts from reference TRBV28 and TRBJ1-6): DVKVTQSSRYLVKRTGEKVFLECVQDMDHENMFWYRQDPGLGLRLIYFSYDVKMKEKGDIPEGYSVSREKKERFSLILESASTNQTSMYLCASSVTGFPLHFGNGTRLTVT.

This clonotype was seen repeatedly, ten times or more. CDR3 nucleotides: TGCAGTGCAGCACAGGGGGCGCAGGTCACTGAAGCTTTCTTT. Translation gives CSAAQGAQVTEAFF. The rearrangement joins TRBV20-1 to TRBJ1-1; 9 nucleotides agree with TRBD1. The CDR3 is 14 residues long. Germline V CDR1 and CDR2: DFQATT, SNEGSKA (reference sequence). The J segment lost 4 bases and the V segment lost 6 bases, leaving 9 bases of the junction unmatched.

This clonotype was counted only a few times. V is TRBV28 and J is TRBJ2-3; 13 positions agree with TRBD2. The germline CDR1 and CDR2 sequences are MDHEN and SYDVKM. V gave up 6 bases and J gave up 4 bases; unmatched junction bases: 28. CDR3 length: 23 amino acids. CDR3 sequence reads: CASSSPPGRKKGTSGGAADTQYF. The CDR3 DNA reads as TGTGCCAGCAGCAGCCCCCCGGGCAGGAAAAAGGGAACTAGCGGGGGGGCGGCAGATACGCAGTATTTT.

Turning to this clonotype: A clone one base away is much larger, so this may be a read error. CDR3 region: CASSPGSGRRNTGELFF. In DNA, the CDR3 is TGTGCCAGCAGCCCCGGCTCAGGGCGCAGGAACACCGGGGAGCTGTTTTTT. V is TRBV27 and J is TRBJ2-2; tentatively, D is TRBD1 (5 bases). This CDR3 has 17 residues. Trimming took 6 bases from V and 1 from J, leaving 18 bases between them. Germline assignment: CDR1 MNHEY and CDR2 SMNVEV (reference sequence).

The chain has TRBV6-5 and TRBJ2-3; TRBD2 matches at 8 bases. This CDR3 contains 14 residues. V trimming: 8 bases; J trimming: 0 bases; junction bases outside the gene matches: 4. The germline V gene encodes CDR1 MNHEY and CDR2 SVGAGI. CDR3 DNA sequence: TGTGCCAGCCGACTAGCGTTTAGCACAGATACGCAGTATTTT. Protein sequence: CASRLAFSTDTQYF.

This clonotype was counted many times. CDR3 sequence reads: CATKTRDIYNEQFF. CDR3 in DNA: TGTGCCACCAAGACGCGGGACATATACAATGAGCAGTTCTTC. The rearrangement uses TRBV28 and TRBJ2-1; either TRBD1 or TRBD2 may supply D (6 bases each). V lost 10 bases and J lost 4, with 17 bases in between. The CDR3 extends over 14 amino acids. Germline V lookup: CDR1 MDHEN, CDR2 SYDVKM.

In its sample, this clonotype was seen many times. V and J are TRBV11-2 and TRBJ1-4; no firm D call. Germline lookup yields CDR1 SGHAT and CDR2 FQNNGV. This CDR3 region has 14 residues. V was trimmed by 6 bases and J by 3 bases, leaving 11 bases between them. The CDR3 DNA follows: TGTGCCAGCAGTCCGACATCGGCTAATGAAAAACTGTTTTTT. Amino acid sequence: CASSPTSANEKLFF.

The CDR3 DNA reads TGCGCCAGCAGCCAAGGACCGGGACAGGAGAGCTCCTACGAGCAGTACTTC. Protein sequence: CASSQGPGQESSYEQYF. The V and J genes are TRBV4-1 and TRBJ2-7, with 8 bases that match TRBD1. The CDR3 is 17 amino acids. CDR1 MGHRA and CDR2 YSYEKL come from the germline V gene. V trimming: 1 base; J trimming: 0 bases; junction bases outside the gene matches: 8.

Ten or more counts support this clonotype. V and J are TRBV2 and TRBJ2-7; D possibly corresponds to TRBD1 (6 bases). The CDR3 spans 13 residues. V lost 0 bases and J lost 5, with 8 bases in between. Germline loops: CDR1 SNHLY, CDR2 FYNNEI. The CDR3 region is CASSEARTDEQYF. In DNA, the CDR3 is TGTGCCAGCAGTGAAGCGCGGACAGACGAGCAGTACTTC. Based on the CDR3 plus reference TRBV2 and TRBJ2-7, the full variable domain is EPEVTQTPSHQVTQMGQEVILRCVPISNHLYFYWYRQILGQKVEFLVSFYNNEISEKSEIFDDQFSVERPDGSNFTLKIRSTKLEDSAMYFCASSEARTDEQYFGPGTRLTVT.

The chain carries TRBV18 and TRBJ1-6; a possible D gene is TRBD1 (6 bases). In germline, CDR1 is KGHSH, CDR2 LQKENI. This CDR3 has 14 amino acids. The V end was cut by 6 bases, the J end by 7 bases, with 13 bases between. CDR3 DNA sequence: TGTGCCAGCTCTCCTCAGGGGTGGAATTCACCCCTCCACTTT. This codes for CASSPQGWNSPLHF.

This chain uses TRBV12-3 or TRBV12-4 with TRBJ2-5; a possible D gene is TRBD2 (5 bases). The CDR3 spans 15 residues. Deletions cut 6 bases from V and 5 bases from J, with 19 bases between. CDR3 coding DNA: TGTGCCAGCAGATTAAGCGGAATCCCGTCGGAGACCCAGTACTTC. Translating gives CASRLSGIPSETQYF.

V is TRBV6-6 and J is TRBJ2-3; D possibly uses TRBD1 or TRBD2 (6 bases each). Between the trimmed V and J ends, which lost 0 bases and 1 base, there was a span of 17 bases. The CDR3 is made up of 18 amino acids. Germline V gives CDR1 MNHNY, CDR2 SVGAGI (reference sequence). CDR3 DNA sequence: TGTGCCAGCAGTTACTCGGGAGGAAGGGGGTCGGGCACAGATACGCAGTATTTT. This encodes CASSYSGGRGSGTDTQYF.

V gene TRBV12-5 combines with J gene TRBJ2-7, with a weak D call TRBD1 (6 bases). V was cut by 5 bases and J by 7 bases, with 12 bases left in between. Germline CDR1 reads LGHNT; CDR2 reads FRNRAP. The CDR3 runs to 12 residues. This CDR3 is CASGLGQREQYF. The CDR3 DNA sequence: TGTGCTAGTGGTCTCGGACAGAGGGAGCAGTACTTC. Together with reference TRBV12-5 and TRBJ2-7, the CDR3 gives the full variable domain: DARVTQTPRHKVTEMGQEVTMRCQPILGHNTVFWYRQTMMQGLELLAYFRNRAPLDDSGMPKDRFSAEMPDATLATLKIQPSEPRDSAVYFCASGLGQREQYFGPGTRLTVT.

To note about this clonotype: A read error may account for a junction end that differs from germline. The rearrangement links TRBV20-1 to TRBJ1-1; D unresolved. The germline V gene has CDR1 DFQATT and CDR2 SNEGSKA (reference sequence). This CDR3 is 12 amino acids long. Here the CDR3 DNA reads TGCAGTGCTCGCGCACGTGACACTGAAGCTTTCTTC. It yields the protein CSARARDTEAFF.

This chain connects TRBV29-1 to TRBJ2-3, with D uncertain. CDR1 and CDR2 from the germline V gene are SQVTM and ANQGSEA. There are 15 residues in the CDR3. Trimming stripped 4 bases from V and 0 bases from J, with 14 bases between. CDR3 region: CSVGIGRASTDTQYF. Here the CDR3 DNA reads TGCAGCGTTGGGATCGGCAGAGCAAGCACAGATACGCAGTATTTT.

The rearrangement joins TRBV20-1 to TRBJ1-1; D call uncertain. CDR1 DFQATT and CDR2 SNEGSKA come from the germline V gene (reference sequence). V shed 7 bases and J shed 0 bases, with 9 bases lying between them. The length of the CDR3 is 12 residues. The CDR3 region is CSVISLNTEAFF. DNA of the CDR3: TGCAGTGTTATCTCCCTGAACACTGAAGCTTTCTTT.

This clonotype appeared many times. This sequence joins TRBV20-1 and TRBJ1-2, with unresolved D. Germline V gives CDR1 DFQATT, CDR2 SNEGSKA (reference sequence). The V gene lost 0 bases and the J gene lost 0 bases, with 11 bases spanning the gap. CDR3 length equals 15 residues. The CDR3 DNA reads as TGCAGTGCTAGAGATCAAAAAGCCACTAACTATGGCTACACCTTC. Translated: CSARDQKATNYGYTF.

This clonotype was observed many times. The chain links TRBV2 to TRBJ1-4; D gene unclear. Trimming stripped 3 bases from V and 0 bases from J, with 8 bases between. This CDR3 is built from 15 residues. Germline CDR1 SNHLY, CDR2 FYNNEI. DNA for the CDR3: TGTGCCAGCAGTGATTATCCCGCAACTAATGAAAAACTGTTTTTT. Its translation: CASSDYPATNEKLFF.

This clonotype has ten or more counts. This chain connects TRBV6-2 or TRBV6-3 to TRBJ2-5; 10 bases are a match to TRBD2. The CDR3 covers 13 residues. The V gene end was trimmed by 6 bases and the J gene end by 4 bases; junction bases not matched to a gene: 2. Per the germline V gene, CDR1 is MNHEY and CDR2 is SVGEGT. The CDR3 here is CASRRLAGETQYF. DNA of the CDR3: TGTGCCAGCAGACGACTAGCGGGAGAGACCCAGTACTTC.

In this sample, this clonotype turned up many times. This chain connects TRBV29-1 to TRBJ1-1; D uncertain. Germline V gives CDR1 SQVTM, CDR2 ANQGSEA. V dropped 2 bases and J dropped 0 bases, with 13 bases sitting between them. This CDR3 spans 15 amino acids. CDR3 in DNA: TGCAGCGTTGAAAACCCCGGGAGGGTGAACACTGAAGCTTTCTTT. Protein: CSVENPGRVNTEAFF.

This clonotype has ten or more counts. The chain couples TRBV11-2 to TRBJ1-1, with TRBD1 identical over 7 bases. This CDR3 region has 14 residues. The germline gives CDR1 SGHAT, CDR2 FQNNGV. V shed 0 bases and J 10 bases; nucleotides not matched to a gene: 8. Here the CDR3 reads CASSLDRGPPGAFF. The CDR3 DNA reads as TGTGCCAGCAGCTTAGATAGGGGGCCTCCGGGAGCTTTCTTT. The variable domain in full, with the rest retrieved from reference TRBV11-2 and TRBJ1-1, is EAGVAQSPRYKIIEKRQSVAFWCNPISGHATLYWYQQILGQGPKLLIQFQNNGVVDDSQLPKDRFSAERLKGVDSTLKIQPAKLEDSAVYLCASSLDRGPPGAFFGQGTRLTVV.

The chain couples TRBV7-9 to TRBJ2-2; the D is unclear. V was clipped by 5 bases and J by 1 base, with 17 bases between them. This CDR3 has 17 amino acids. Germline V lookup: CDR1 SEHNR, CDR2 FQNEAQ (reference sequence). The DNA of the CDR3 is TGTGCCAGCAGCCACCGGGCACGGGCCTTGAACACCGGGGAGCTGTTTTTT. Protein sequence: CASSHRARALNTGELFF.

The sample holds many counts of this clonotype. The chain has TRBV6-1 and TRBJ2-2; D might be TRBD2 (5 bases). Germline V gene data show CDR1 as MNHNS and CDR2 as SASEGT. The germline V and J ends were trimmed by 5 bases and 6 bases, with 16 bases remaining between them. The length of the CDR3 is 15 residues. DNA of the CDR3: TGTGCCAGCAGTCTATGGGGAGAGGTTCCCGGGGAGCTGTTTTTT. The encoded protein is CASSLWGEVPGELFF.

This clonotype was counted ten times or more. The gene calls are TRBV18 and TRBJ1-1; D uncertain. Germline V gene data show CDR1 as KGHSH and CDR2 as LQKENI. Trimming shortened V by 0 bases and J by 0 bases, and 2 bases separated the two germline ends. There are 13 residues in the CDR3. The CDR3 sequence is CASSPPMNTEAFF. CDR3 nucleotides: TGTGCCAGCTCACCACCGATGAACACTGAAGCTTTCTTT.